Shown below are 3 T cell receptor beta chains from a single sample sequenced in a study of blood T cell repertoires in COVID-19. TCRdb's table, derived via immunoSEQ multiplex PCR, lists solely in-frame clones and lacks some. The table shows approximately 140,000 clones, with 65% to 85% occurring only once. Source material: peripheral blood. The receptors come from a man aged 55 to 69 with active or convalescent COVID-19.

The rearrangement uses TRBV6-5 and TRBJ1-6; TRBD1 aligns across 9 bases. The germline V gene encodes CDR1 MNHEY and CDR2 SVGAGI. There are 14 residues in the CDR3. V was clipped by 6 bases and J by 5 bases; unmatched bases: 2. The CDR3 spells CASRRDRDNSPLHF. CDR3 sequence (DNA): TGTGCCAGCAGACGGGACAGGGATAATTCACCCCTCCACTTT.

The chain joins TRBV7-2 to TRBJ1-6; D gene unclear. Trimming took 2 bases from V and 1 from J, leaving 12 bases between them. This CDR3 comprises 17 residues. Germline V lookup: CDR1 SGHTA, CDR2 FQGNSA. The CDR3 DNA sequence: TGTGCCAGCAGCTTAATCCCGGGAGGTTCCTATAATTCACCCCTCCACTTT. Protein product: CASSLIPGGSYNSPLHF.

This clone was counted between two and nine times. This chain links TRBV5-4 with TRBJ1-5; D is undetermined. This CDR3 contains 15 residues. V was pared by 4 bases and J by 0 bases, with 11 bases between. Germline assignment: CDR1 SGHNT and CDR2 YYREEE (reference sequence). CDR3 DNA: TGTGCCAGCAGCCCTGACCCAGGTAGCAATCAGCCCCAGCATTTT. Its translation: CASSPDPGSNQPQHF.